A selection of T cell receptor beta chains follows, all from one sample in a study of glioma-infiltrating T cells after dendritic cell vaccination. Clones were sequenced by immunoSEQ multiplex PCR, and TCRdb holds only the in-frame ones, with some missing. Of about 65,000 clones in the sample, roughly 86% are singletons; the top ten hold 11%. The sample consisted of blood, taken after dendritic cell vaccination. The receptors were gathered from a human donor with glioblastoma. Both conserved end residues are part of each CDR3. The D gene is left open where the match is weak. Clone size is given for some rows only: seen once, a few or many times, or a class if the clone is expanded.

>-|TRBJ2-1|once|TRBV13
CASSSGTFSSYNEQFF
TGTGCCAGCAGCTCCGGGACTTTCAGCTCCTACAATGAGCAGTTCTTC
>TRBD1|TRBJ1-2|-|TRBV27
CASRTPGQGYYGYTF
TGTGCCAGCAGGACACCCGGACAGGGTTACTATGGCTACACCTTC
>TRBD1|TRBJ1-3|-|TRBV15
CATSPWDRIGSGNTIYF
TGTGCCACCAGCCCATGGGACAGAATAGGCTCTGGAAACACCATATATTTT
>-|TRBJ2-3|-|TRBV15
CATSRGGQGSTDTQYF
TGTGCCACCAGCAGAGGTGGGCAGGGGAGCACAGATACGCAGTATTTT
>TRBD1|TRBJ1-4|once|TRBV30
CAWSVGGTNEKLFF
TGTGCCTGGAGTGTAGGGGGCACTAATGAAAAACTGTTTTTT
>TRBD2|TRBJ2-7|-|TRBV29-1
CSVAGTSGRGDHEQYF
TGCAGCGTTGCAGGGACTAGCGGGAGGGGGGACCACGAGCAGTACTTC
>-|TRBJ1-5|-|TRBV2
CASSEERDQPQHF
TGTGCCAGCAGTGAAGAGAGGGATCAGCCCCAGCATTTT
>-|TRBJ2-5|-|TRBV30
CAWSVRIQETQYF
TGTGCCTGGAGTGTCAGGATCCAAGAGACCCAGTACTTC
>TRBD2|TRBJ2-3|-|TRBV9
CASSKSGLAGNTGTQYF
TGTGCCAGCAGCAAAAGTGGCCTAGCGGGGAACACTGGTACGCAGTATTTT
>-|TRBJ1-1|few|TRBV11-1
CASSFGETNTEAFF
TGTGCCAGCAGCTTTGGGGAGACGAACACTGAAGCTTTCTTT
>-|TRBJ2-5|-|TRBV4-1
CASSQVTGPETQYF
TGCGCCAGCAGCCAAGTGACGGGTCCAGAGACCCAGTACTTC
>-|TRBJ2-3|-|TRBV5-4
CASRGKQEASTDTQYF
TGTGCCAGCAGAGGGAAGCAGGAGGCTAGCACAGATACGCAGTATTTT
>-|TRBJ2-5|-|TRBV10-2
CASSESSGSGETQYF
TGCGCCAGCAGTGAGTCGTCGGGGTCGGGGGAGACCCAGTACTTC
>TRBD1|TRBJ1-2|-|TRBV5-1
CASSSGTGDGYGYTF
TGCGCCAGCAGCTCCGGGACAGGGGACGGCTATGGCTACACCTTC
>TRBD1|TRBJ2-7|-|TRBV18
CASSSGTEDSYEQYF
TGTGCCAGCTCATCAGGGACAGAAGATTCCTACGAGCAGTACTTC
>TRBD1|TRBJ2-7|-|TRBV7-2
CASSWDRGTAYEQYF
TGTGCCAGCAGCTGGGACAGGGGCACGGCCTACGAGCAGTACTTC
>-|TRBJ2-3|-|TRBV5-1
CASSSATGEGTDTQYF
TGCGCCAGCAGTTCAGCCACTGGGGAGGGCACAGATACGCAGTATTTT
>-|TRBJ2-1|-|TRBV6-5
CASSYTRALYNEQFF
TGTGCCAGCAGTTATACCAGGGCCCTCTACAATGAGCAGTTCTTC
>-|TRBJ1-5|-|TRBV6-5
CASSYSGTNNQPQHF
TGTGCCAGCAGTTACTCCGGGACTAACAATCAGCCCCAGCATTTT
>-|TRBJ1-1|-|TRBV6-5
CASSPRSNTEAFF
TGTGCCAGCAGTCCGAGATCGAACACTGAAGCTTTCTTT